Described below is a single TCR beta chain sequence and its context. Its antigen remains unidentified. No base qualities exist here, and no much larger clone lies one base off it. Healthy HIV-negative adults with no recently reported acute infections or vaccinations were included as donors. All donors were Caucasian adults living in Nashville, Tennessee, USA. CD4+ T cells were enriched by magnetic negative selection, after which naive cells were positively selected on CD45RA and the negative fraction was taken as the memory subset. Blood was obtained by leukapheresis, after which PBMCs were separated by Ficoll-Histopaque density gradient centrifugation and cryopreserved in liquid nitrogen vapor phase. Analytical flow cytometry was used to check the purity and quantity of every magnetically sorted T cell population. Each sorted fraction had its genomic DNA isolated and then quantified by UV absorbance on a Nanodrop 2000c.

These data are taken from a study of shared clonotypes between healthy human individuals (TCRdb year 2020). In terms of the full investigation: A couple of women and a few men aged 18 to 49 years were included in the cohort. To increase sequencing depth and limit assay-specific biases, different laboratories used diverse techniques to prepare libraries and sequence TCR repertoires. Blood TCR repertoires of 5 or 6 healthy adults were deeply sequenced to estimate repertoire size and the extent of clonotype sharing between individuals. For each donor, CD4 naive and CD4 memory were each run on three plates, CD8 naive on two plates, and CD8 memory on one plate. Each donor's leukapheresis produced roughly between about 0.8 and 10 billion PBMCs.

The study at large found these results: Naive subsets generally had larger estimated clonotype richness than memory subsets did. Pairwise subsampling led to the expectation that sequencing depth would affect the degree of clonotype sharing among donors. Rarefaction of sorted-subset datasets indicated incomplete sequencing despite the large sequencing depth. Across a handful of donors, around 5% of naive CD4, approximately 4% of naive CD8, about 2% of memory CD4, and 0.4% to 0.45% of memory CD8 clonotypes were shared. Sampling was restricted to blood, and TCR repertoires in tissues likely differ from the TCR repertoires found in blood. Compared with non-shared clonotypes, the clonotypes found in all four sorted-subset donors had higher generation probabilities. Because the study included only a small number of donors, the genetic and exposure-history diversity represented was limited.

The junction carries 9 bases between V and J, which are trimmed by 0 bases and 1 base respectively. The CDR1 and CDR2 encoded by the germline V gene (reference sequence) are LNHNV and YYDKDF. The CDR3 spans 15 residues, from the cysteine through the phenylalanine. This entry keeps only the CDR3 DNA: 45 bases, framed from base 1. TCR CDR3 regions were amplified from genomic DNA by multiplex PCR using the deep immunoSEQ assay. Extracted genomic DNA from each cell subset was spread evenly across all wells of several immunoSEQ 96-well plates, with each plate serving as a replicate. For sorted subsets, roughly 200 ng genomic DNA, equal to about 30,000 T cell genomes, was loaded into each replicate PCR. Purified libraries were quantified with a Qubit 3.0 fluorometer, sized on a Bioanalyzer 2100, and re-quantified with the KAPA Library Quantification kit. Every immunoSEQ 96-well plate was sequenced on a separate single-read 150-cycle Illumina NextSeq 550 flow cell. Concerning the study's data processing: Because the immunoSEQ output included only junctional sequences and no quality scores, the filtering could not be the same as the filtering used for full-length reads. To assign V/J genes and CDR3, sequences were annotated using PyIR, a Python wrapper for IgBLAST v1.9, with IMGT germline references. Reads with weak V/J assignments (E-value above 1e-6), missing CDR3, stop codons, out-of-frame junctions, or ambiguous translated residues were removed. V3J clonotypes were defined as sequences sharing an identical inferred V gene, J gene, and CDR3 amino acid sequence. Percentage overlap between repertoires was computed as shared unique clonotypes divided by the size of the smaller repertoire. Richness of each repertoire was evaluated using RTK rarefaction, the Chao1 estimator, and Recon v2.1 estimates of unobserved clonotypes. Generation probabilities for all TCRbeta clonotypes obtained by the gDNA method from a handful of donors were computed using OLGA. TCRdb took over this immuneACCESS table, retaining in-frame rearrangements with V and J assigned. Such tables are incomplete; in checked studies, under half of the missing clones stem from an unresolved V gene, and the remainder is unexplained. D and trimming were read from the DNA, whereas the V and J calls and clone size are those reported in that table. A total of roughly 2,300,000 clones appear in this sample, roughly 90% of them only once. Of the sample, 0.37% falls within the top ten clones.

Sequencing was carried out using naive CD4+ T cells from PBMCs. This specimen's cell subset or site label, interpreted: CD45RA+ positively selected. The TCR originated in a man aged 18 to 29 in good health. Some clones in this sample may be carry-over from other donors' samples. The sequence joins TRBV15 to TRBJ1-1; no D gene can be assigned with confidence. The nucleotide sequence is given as TGTGCCACCAGCAGAGATCTCTGGGGGAACACTGAAGCTTTCTTT. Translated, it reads CATSRDLWGNTEAFF.